This TCR beta chain was sequenced for a study of cytomegalovirus exposure and HLA in healthy donors. At the level of the study: Of the donors genotyped, approximately 400 in all, 75% to 85% fell in the Caucasian-associated ancestry cluster.

The PCR had 60 Vbeta and 13 Jbeta primers. Method: immunoSEQ multiplex PCR; TCRdb's copy keeps in-frame clones and lacks some. Among about 67,000 clones listed, 55% to 80% were seen once. Details on this clone: Its target is not known.

The ends were cut back, 7 bases at V and 8 bases at J, with 20 bases in the middle. Germline V lookup: CDR1 MDHEN, CDR2 SYDVKM. This CDR3 has 14 residues. Findings and limits, study-wide: Listed as cytomegalovirus-associated were around 160 TCR beta chains.

The clonotype originates from a woman aged 25 to 39 in good health and CMV-seronegative. The chain combines TRBV28 with TRBJ1-2, with D hard to call. The specimen was PBMCs. The CDR3 nucleotides read TGTGCCAGCACCCCCCGGGCCGCGACGGGGGGCTACACCTTC. Its protein is CASTPRAATGGYTF.